Below, 30 T cell receptor beta chains from the same sample are listed, as sequenced in a study of T cells in Graves' hyperthyroidism and ophthalmopathy. TCR beta CDR3 sequences were amplified from RNA transcripts. When the TCR CDR3 underwent first-round RT-PCR, the HTBI primer set was used. MiXCR, applied by TCRdb to the multiplex PCR reads, yields one record per CDR3 protein. The sample holds around 420,000 distinct CDR3 sequences, approximately 14% seen once. The source material was blood. All receptors come from a woman under 30 with Graves' hyperthyroidism.

A few counts support this clonotype. The chain is built from TRBV29-1 and TRBJ2-2; TRBD2 might be the D (5 bases). Germline CDR1 and CDR2: SQVTM and ANQGSEA. CDR3 length: 16 residues. V was shortened by 0 bases and J by 5 bases, with 16 bases between the two germline ends. CDR3 DNA: TGCAGCGTTGAAGATCAAGAGGGATCGGGAACCGGGGAGCTGTTTTTT. It translates to CSVEDQEGSGTGELFF.

This clonotype turned up a few times. The V and J genes are TRBV6-1 and TRBJ2-1; TRBD1 agrees at 8 bases. Germline lookup yields CDR1 MNHNS and CDR2 SASEGT. The CDR3 consists of 15 residues. V was pared by 6 bases and J by 4 bases, with 8 bases of the junction left unmatched. CDR3 nucleotide sequence: TGTGCCAGCAGAGCCGGGACAGGATTTTACAATGAGCAGTTCTTC. This codes for CASRAGTGFYNEQFF.

The sample holds a few counts of this clonotype. V is TRBV27 and J is TRBJ1-5; TRBD1 is a possible D gene (6 bases). Germline-derived CDR1 and CDR2 are MNHEY and SMNVEV (reference sequence). This CDR3 region has 14 residues. The V end was cut by 6 bases, the J end by 6 bases, with 15 bases between. The DNA of the CDR3 is TGTGCCAGCAGACAACAGGGTAAAGGTCAGCCCCAGCATTTT. This encodes CASRQQGKGQPQHF.

V and J are TRBV7-3 and TRBJ2-1, with 16 bases lining up with TRBD2. J was trimmed by 7 bases and V by 5 bases; bases with no gene match: 14. CDR1 SGHTA and CDR2 FQGTGA come from the germline V gene. CDR3 length: 19 residues. CDR3 loop: CASSKRPGTSGGAGNEQFF. In DNA, the CDR3 is TGTGCCAGCAGCAAAAGACCAGGGACTAGCGGGGGGGCGGGTAATGAGCAGTTCTTC.

The V and J genes are TRBV10-3 and TRBJ1-1, with 10 bases fitting TRBD1. V gave up 6 bases and J gave up 3 bases; unmatched junction bases: 4. Germline V gene lookup returns CDR1 ENHRY and CDR2 SYGVKD. This CDR3 comprises 14 residues. The DNA for the CDR3 is TGTGCCATCAGGGATGGACAGGGGGACACTGAAGCTTTCTTT. Translating it yields CAIRDGQGDTEAFF.

This clonotype was seen ten or more times. This chain links TRBV20-1 with TRBJ2-7; D is possibly TRBD2 (6 bases). Trimming removed 1 base from V and 2 bases from J, with 12 bases in between. The CDR3 runs to 14 residues. CDR1 DFQATT and CDR2 SNEGSKA come from the germline V gene (reference sequence). The CDR3 loop reads CSARGGGKAYEQYF. The CDR3 DNA is TGCAGTGCTAGAGGGGGAGGAAAGGCCTACGAGCAGTACTTC.

The rearrangement joins TRBV27 to TRBJ2-3; TRBD1 aligns across 11 bases. CDR1 is MNHEY and CDR2 is SMNVEV in the germline V gene (reference sequence). Unmatched junction bases numbered 5, after V lost 3 bases and J lost 3 bases. The CDR3 runs 16 residues. DNA for the CDR3: TGTGCCAGCAGTTTTTGGACAGGGGGCGGGACAGATACGCAGTATTTT. This sequence encodes CASSFWTGGGTDTQYF.

This clonotype was counted at least ten times. The chain joins TRBV18 to TRBJ1-1, with no clear D. Germline V gene sequence: CDR1 KGHSH, CDR2 LQKENI. Trimming shortened V by 2 bases and J by 3 bases, and 10 bases separated the two germline ends. This CDR3 spans 14 amino acids. CDR3 DNA: TGTGCCAGCTCACCAGGATTGACGGACACTGAAGCTTTCTTT. Translated, it gives CASSPGLTDTEAFF.

This clonotype has a count of ten or more. The chain links TRBV3-1 to TRBJ2-2; D is undetermined. This CDR3 contains 14 residues. CDR1 LGHDT and CDR2 YNNKEL come from the germline V gene (reference sequence). V was cut by 1 base and J by 6 bases, with 9 bases left in between. CDR3 in DNA: TGTGCCAGCAGCCAAGCCAGGTACCCCGGGGAGCTGTTTTTT. Protein sequence: CASSQARYPGELFF.

In DNA, the CDR3 is TGTGCCAGCACTACGGACTCCAGAAACACTGAAGCTTTCTTT. This translates into CASTTDSRNTEAFF. The chain couples TRBV2 to TRBJ1-1; no clear D. Germline-derived CDR1 and CDR2 are SNHLY and FYNNEI. The CDR3 sequence is 14 residues long. The V end lost 7 bases, the J end lost 2 bases, and 14 bases lay between the germline ends.

This clonotype appeared a few times. The V gene is TRBV14, the J gene TRBJ2-3, with 10 positions matching TRBD2. V was clipped by 6 bases and J by 1 base; unmatched bases: 7. In germline, CDR1 is SGHDN, CDR2 FVKESK. The CDR3 runs 16 residues. CDR3 protein: CASRRTSGERTDTQYF. The CDR3 DNA reads as TGTGCCAGCAGAAGAACTAGCGGGGAGCGCACAGATACGCAGTATTTT.

V and J are TRBV28 and TRBJ2-7, with 7 nucleotides matching TRBD1. J lost 3 bases, V lost 5 bases, and 13 bases had no gene match. CDR3 size: 16 residues. The germline CDR1 and CDR2 sequences are MDHEN and SYDVKM. The chain's CDR3 is CASSPIKGAESYEQYF. The DNA for the CDR3 is TGTGCCAGCAGTCCTATTAAGGGGGCGGAGAGCTACGAGCAGTACTTC.

This chain uses TRBV12-3 or TRBV12-4 with TRBJ1-1; D is uncertain. CDR3 length: 16 residues. V was shortened by 6 bases and J by 4 bases, with 21 bases between the two germline ends. The CDR3 region has the DNA TGTGCCAGCAGCGCCATGGGCAGTAGGTTGAGCACTGAAGCTTTCTTT. Its protein is CASSAMGSRLSTEAFF.

In its sample, this clonotype was seen many times. This chain connects TRBV28 to TRBJ1-1; D might be TRBD1 (5 bases). Germline CDR1 MDHEN, CDR2 SYDVKM. The CDR3 is 15 residues long. V gave up 8 bases and J gave up 3 bases, with 19 bases separating them. Here the CDR3 DNA reads TGTGCCAGCTCGGTGGGGGGGACGGGGGACACTGAAGCTTTCTTT. This translates into CASSVGGTGDTEAFF.

In its sample, this clonotype was seen many times. The chain carries TRBV28 and TRBJ2-5, with 9 bases fitting TRBD1. V lost 6 bases and J lost 4; bases outside the gene matches: 9. This CDR3 region has 15 residues. Looked up from germline, CDR1 is MDHEN and CDR2 is SYDVKM. DNA for the CDR3: TGTGCCAGCAGCCACCGCGGGGGACAGGGAGAGACCCAGTACTTC. This codes for CASSHRGGQGETQYF. Complete variable domain (other parts from reference TRBV28 and TRBJ2-5): DVKVTQSSRYLVKRTGEKVFLECVQDMDHENMFWYRQDPGLGLRLIYFSYDVKMKEKGDIPEGYSVSREKKERFSLILESASTNQTSMYLCASSHRGGQGETQYFGPGTRLLVL.

As for this clonotype: This sequence may be a read error, since a much larger clone differs from it by one base. The V gene is TRBV3-1, the J gene TRBJ1-1, with D possibly being TRBD1 (5 bases). The CDR3 runs 12 residues. V lost 0 bases and J 12 bases, leaving 11 bases between the germline ends. In germline, CDR1 is LGHDT, CDR2 YNNKEL (reference sequence). The CDR3 spells CASSQDRGVSFF. DNA for the CDR3: TGTGCCAGCAGCCAAGATCGGGGGGTATCTTTCTTT.

This clonotype was seen repeatedly, ten times or more. The genes are TRBV11-2 and TRBJ2-3; a weak D match, TRBD2 (6 bases). The CDR3 consists of 17 residues. The germline gives CDR1 SGHAT, CDR2 FQNNGV. Between the trimmed V and J ends, which lost 4 bases and 2 bases, there was a span of 19 bases. The CDR3 here is CASSSIRGLTITDTQYF. In nucleotides, the CDR3 is TGTGCCAGCAGCTCCATTCGGGGACTCACGATCACAGATACGCAGTATTTT.

This clonotype was recorded many times. The CDR3 sequence: CASSPTDRLAKNIQYF. The CDR3 region has the DNA TGTGCCAGCTCACCCACGGACAGACTAGCCAAAAACATTCAGTACTTC. This rearrangement joins TRBV18 to TRBJ2-4; maybe TRBD1 (6 bases). V was shortened by 3 bases and J by 0 bases, with 12 bases between the two germline ends. The CDR3 contains 16 residues. Germline values: CDR1 KGHSH, CDR2 LQKENI.

Comments on this clonotype: This may be a read error: a much more frequent sequence differs by one nucleotide. This chain connects TRBV7-9 to TRBJ2-1; 11 nucleotides agree with TRBD2. The CDR3 is made up of 15 amino acids. The germline V gene has CDR1 SEHNR and CDR2 FQNEAQ (reference sequence). This chain's CDR3 is CDSSSGTSGLWEQFF. In DNA, the CDR3 is TGTGACAGCAGCTCTGGGACTAGCGGCCTTTGGGAGCAGTTCTTC.

The rearrangement joins TRBV7-9 to TRBJ2-1; 13 bases line up with TRBD2. The CDR3 has 17 amino acids. Germline V gives CDR1 SEHNR, CDR2 FQNEAQ (reference sequence). Trimming took 5 bases from V and 7 from J; bases not matched to a gene: 11. The CDR3, as DNA: TGTGCCAGCAGCCCCGGGACTAGCGGGAAGGGGTTGAATGAGCAGTTCTTC. This codes for CASSPGTSGKGLNEQFF.

This rearrangement joins TRBV20-1 to TRBJ1-3, with D perhaps matching TRBD1 (6 bases). Germline V CDR1 and CDR2: DFQATT, SNEGSKA (reference sequence). This CDR3 spans 15 amino acids. V lost 0 bases and J lost 4, with 13 bases in between. In DNA form, the CDR3 reads TGCAGTGCTAGAGATATACAGGGTGACGGAAACACCATATATTTT. Its translation: CSARDIQGDGNTIYF.

This clonotype has a count of ten or more. V and J are TRBV20-1 and TRBJ2-5; 10 positions agree with TRBD2. The CDR3 has 15 residues. Per the germline V gene, CDR1 is DFQATT and CDR2 is SNEGSKA (reference sequence). J gave up 5 bases and V 1 base, and 7 bases lay outside the gene matches. CDR3 in DNA: TGCAGTGCTAGAGCAGCGGGGGGGAGGGGGGAGACCCAGTACTTC. Protein sequence: CSARAAGGRGETQYF.

At least ten counts were recorded for this clonotype. This chain uses TRBV5-1 with TRBJ1-1, with TRBD1 matching over 7 bases. The J segment lost 3 bases and the V segment lost 2 bases, leaving 4 bases of the junction unmatched. This CDR3 contains 14 residues. The germline CDR1 and CDR2 sequences are SGHRS and YFSETQ. Here the CDR3 DNA reads TGCGCCAGCAGCTTTAACAGGGGAGACACTGAAGCTTTCTTT. It codes for CASSFNRGDTEAFF.

In its sample, this clonotype was seen many times. This chain links TRBV20-1 with TRBJ2-2, with TRBD2 as a possible D gene (5 bases). The germline V and J ends were trimmed by 0 bases and 8 bases, with 19 bases remaining between them. The CDR3 length is 16 residues. The germline CDR1 and CDR2 sequences are DFQATT and SNEGSKA (reference sequence). CDR3 protein: CSARDRNGRENGELFF. The DNA of the CDR3 is TGCAGTGCTAGAGATCGAAATGGAAGGGAGAATGGGGAGCTGTTTTTT.

The chain combines TRBV5-1 with TRBJ1-6, with D maybe TRBD1 (5 bases). Germline V gives CDR1 SGHRS, CDR2 YFSETQ. V was cut by 3 bases and J by 19 bases, with 20 bases left in between. The CDR3 length is 13 residues. The CDR3 DNA sequence: TGCGCCAGCAGCTCGTCCCGGGACTGGCCCAAACACTTT. It is translated as CASSSSRDWPKHF.

There are many counts of this clonotype. This chain joins TRBV2 and TRBJ1-2; TRBD1 is a possible D gene (5 bases). This CDR3 comprises 14 residues. Germline V gene sequence: CDR1 SNHLY, CDR2 FYNNEI. V was trimmed by 5 bases and J by 2 bases, leaving 12 bases between them. The DNA of the CDR3 is TGTGCCAGCAGTCCTGGGGACGGCAACTATGGCTACACCTTC. Translated: CASSPGDGNYGYTF.

The sample holds many counts of this clonotype. The rearrangement links TRBV20-1 to TRBJ2-2, with a tentative D call TRBD2 (6 bases). V lost 7 bases, J lost 5 bases, and 14 bases lay in between. CDR3 length: 13 residues. Germline V lookup: CDR1 DFQATT, CDR2 SNEGSKA (reference sequence). The CDR3 nucleotides read TGCAGTGTGAGGGAAGGGAGGACCGGGGAGCTGTTTTTT. Amino acids: CSVREGRTGELFF.

This clonotype occurred a few times. The rearrangement uses TRBV5-1 and TRBJ2-2, with D uncertain. The V end lost 5 bases, the J end lost 1 base, and 21 bases lay between the germline ends. The CDR3 sequence is 18 residues long. Germline assignment: CDR1 SGHRS and CDR2 YFSETQ. The CDR3 protein is CASRGVLNVIQNTGELFF. CDR3 sequence (DNA): TGCGCCAGCAGGGGCGTCTTGAATGTAATTCAGAACACCGGGGAGCTGTTTTTT.

This clonotype was counted at least ten times. The chain combines TRBV11-2 with TRBJ2-1; TRBD2 matches 11 bases. The CDR3 is made up of 15 amino acids. V was clipped by 7 bases and J by 3 bases; unmatched bases: 5. In germline, CDR1 is SGHAT, CDR2 FQNNGV. The CDR3 bases are TGTGCCAGCACCATAGCGGGGGGGCTCTACAATGAGCAGTTCTTC. Amino acids: CASTIAGGLYNEQFF.

This clonotype showed up many times. V usage is TRBV3-1 and J usage is TRBJ2-7; D unresolved. CDR1 is LGHDT, CDR2 YNNKEL, per germline (reference sequence). V was clipped by 1 base and J by 6 bases, with 13 bases between them. The CDR3 sequence is 14 residues long. The CDR3 sequence is CASSQGQSLSEQYF. The CDR3 nucleotides are TGTGCCAGCAGCCAAGGACAATCCCTCTCCGAGCAGTACTTC.